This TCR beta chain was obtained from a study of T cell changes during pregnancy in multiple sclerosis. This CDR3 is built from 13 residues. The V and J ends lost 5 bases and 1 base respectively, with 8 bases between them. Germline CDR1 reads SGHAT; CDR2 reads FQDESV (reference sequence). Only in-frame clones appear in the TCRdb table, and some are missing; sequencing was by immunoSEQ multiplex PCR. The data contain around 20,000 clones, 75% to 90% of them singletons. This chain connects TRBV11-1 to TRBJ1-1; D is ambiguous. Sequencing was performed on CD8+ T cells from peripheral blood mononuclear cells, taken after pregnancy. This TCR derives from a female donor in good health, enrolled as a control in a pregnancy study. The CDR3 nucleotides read TGTGCCAGCAGCATACTAAAGAACACTGAAGCTTTCTTT. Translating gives CASSILKNTEAFF.